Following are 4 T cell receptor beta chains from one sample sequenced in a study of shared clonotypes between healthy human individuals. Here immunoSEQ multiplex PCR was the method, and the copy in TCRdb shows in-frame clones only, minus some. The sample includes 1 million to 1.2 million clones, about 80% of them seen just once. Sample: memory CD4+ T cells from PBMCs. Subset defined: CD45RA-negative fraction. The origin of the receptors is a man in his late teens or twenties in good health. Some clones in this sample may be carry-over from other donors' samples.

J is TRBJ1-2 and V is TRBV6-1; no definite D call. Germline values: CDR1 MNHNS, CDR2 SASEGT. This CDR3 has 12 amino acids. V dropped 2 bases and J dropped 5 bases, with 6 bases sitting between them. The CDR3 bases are TGTGCCAGCAGTGAATTTGGGTATGGCTACACCTTC. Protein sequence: CASSEFGYGYTF.

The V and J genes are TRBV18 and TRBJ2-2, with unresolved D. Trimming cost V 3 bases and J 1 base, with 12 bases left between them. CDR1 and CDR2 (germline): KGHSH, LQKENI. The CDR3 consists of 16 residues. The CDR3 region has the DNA TGTGCCAGCTCACCGGCTCTTGTGCTGAACACCGGGGAGCTGTTTTTT. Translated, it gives CASSPALVLNTGELFF. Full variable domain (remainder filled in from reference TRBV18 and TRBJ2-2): NAGVMQNPRHLVRRRGQEARLRCSPMKGHSHVYWYRQLPEEGLKFMVYLQKENIIDESGMPKERFSAEFPKEGPSILRIQQVVRGDSAAYFCASSPALVLNTGELFFGEGSRLTVL.

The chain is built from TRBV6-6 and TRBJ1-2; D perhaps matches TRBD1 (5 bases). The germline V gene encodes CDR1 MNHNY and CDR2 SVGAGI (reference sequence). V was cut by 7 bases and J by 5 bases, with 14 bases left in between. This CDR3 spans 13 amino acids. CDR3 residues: CASTPLGGYGYTF. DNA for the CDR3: TGTGCCAGCACCCCATTGGGGGGATATGGCTACACCTTC.

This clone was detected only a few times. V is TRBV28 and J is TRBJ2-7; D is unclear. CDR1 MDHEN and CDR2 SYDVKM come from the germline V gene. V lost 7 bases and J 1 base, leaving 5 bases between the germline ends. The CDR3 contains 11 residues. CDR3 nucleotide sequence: TGTGCCAGCACGAGTTCCTACGAGCAGTACTTC. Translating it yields CASTSSYEQYF.